In its sample, the clone carrying this TCR beta chain was seen a few times. Clones were sequenced by immunoSEQ multiplex PCR, and TCRdb holds only the in-frame ones, with some missing. The sample consists of 91,000 or so clones, about 93% of them appearing once. This CDR3 is built from 14 residues. The germline V gene encodes CDR1 LNHDA and CDR2 SQIVND (reference sequence). The V segment lost 7 bases and the J segment 2 bases; nucleotides outside the gene matches: 7. The data were obtained in a study of T cell changes during pregnancy in multiple sclerosis. The chain recombines TRBV19 with TRBJ1-1, with TRBD1 identical over 7 bases. This material consisted of peripheral blood, taken after pregnancy. The receptor comes from a female donor with multiple sclerosis, enrolled in a pregnancy study. DNA of the CDR3: TGTGCCAGTACCGAGGGACAGCTAAACACTGAAGCTTTCTTT. This sequence encodes CASTEGQLNTEAFF.